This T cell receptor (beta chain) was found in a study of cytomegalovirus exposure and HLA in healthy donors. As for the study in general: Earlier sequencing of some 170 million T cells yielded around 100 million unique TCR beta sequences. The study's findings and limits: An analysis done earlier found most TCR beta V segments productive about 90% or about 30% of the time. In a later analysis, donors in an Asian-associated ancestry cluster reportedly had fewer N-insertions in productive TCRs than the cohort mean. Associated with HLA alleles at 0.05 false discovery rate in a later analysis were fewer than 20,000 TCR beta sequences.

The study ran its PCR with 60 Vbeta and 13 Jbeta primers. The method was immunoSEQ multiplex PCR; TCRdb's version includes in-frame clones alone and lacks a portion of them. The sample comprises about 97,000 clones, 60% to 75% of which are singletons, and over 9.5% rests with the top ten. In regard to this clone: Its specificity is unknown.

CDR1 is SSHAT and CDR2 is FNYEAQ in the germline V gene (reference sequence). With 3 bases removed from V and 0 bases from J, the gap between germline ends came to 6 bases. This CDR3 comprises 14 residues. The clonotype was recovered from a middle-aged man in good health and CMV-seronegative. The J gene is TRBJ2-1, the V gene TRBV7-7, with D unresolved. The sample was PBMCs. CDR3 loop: CASSLSSSYNEQFF. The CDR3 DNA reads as TGTGCCAGCAGCTTGAGTAGCTCCTACAATGAGCAGTTCTTC.